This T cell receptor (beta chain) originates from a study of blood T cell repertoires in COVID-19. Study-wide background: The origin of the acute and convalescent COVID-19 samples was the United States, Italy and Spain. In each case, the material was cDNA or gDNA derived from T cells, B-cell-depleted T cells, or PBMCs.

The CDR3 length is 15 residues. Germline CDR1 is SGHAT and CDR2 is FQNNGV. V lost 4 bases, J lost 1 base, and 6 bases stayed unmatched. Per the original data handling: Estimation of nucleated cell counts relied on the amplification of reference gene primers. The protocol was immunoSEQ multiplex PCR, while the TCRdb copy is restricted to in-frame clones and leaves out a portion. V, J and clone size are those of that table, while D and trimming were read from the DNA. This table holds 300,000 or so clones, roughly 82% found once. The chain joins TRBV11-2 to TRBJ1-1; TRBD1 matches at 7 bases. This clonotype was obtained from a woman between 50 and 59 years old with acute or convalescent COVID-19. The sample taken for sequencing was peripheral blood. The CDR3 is CASSSRTGKNTEAFF. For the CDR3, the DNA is TGTGCCAGCAGCTCGCGGACAGGAAAGAACACTGAAGCTTTCTTT.